This entry is about one TCR beta chain. The antigen is unknown. In TCRdb, the reads were re-called with MiXCR into one record per CDR3 protein. The data hold roughly 640,000 distinct CDR3 sequences, with 20% to 25% observed a single time. This sample is part of a study of T cell repertoires in cytomegalovirus infection. Study-wide context: Matching HLA type, along with CMV infection, was indicated by public TCR beta signatures. Overall study findings and caveats: Predominance within the ex vivo response was attributable to HLA-C-restricted CMV-specific TCR beta clonotypes.

The CDR3 is made up of 16 amino acids. CDR1 and CDR2 from the germline V gene are SGHKS and YYEKEE (reference sequence). V was clipped by 2 bases and J by 6 bases, with 20 bases between them. Sequenced sample: CD8+ T cells from PBMCs. The chain recombines TRBV5-5 with TRBJ1-2; a weak D match, TRBD1 (6 bases). The receptor was derived from a human donor in good health (CMV status not recorded). Some clones in this sample may be carry-over from other donors' samples. The CDR3 protein is CASSFGQGREGDGYTF. The CDR3 DNA reads TGTGCCAGCAGCTTCGGGCAGGGAAGAGAGGGGGATGGCTACACCTTC.